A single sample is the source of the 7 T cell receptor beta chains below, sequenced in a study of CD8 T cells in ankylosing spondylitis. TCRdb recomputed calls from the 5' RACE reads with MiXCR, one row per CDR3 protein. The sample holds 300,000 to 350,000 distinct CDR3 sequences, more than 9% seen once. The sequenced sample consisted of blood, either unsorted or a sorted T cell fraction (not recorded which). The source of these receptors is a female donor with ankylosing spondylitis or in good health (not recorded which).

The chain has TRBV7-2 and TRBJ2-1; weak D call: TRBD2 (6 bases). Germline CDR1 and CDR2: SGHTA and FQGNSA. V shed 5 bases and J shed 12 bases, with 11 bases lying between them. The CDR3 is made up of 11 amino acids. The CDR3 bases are TGTGCCAGCAGCGAAAGCGGGTTGCAGTTCTTC. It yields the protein CASSESGLQFF.

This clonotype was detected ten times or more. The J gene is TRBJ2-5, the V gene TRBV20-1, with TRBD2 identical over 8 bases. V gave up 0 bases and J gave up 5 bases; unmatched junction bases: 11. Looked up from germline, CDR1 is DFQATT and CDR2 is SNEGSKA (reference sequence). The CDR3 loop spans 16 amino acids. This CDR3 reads CSARDFQREFRETQYF. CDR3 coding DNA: TGCAGTGCTAGAGACTTCCAGCGGGAGTTCCGGGAGACCCAGTACTTC.

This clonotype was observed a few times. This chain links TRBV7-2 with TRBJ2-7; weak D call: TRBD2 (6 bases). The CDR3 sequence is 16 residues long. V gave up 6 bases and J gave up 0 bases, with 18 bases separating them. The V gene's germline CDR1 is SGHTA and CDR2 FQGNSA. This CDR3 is CASRGRGLSNSYEQYF. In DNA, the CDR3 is TGTGCCAGCAGGGGTCGGGGACTTTCTAACTCCTACGAGCAGTACTTC.

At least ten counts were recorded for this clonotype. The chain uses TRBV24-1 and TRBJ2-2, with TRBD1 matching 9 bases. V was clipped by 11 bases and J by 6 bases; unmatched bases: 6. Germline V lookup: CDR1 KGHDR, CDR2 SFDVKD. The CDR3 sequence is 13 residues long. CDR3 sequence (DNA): TGTGCCAGCCGGGACAGGGAAGCCGGGGAGCTGTTTTTT. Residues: CASRDREAGELFF.

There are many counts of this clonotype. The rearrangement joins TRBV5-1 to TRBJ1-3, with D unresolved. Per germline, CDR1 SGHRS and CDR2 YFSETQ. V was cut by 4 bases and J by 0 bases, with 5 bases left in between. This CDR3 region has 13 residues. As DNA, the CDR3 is TGCGCCAGCAGCACAGACTCTGGAAACACCATATATTTT. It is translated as CASSTDSGNTIYF.

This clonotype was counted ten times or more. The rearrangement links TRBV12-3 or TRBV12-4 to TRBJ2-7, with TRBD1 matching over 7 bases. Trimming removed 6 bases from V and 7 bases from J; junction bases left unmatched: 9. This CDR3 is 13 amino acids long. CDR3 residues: CASSSGGVWEQYF. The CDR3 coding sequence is TGTGCCAGCAGCTCAGGGGGTGTGTGGGAGCAGTACTTC.

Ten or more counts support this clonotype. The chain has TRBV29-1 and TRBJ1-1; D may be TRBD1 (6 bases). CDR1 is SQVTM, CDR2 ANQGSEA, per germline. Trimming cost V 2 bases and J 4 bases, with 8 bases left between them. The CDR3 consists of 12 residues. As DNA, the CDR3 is TGCAGCGTTGAATACAGGGCCACTGAAGCTTTCTTT. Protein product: CSVEYRATEAFF.